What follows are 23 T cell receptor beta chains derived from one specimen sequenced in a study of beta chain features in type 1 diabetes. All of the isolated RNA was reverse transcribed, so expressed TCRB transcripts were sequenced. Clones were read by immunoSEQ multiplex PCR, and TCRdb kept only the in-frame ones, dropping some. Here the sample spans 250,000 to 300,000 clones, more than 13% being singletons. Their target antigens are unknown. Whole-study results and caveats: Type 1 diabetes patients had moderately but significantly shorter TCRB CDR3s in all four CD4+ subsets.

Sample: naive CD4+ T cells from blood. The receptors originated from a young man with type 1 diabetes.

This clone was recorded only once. The CDR3 here is CASRLVGTENNEQFF. The CDR3 region has the DNA TGTGCCAGCAGGCTAGTGGGGACAGAAAACAATGAGCAGTTCTTC. The V gene is TRBV7-9, the J gene TRBJ2-1, with 7 bases identical to TRBD1. The germline V gene encodes CDR1 SEHNR and CDR2 FQNEAQ (reference sequence). Unmatched junction bases numbered 10, after V lost 6 bases and J lost 5 bases. The CDR3 has 15 residues.

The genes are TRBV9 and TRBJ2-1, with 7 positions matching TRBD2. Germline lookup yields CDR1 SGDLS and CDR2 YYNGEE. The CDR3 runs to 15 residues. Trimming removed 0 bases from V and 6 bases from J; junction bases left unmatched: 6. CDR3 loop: CASSVVGGRGNEQFF. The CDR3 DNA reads TGTGCCAGCAGCGTAGTGGGAGGGAGAGGCAATGAGCAGTTCTTC.

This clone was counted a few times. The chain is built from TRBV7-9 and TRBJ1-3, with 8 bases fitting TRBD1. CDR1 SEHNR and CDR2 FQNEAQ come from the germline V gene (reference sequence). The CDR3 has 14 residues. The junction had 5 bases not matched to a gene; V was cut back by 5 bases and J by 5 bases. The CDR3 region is CASSPWTGRNTIYF. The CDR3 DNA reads TGTGCCAGCAGCCCCTGGACAGGGCGAAACACCATATATTTT. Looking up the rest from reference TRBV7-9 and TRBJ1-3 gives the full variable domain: DTGVSQNPRHKITKRGQNVTFRCDPISEHNRLYWYRQTLGQGPEFLTYFQNEAQLEKSRLLSDRFSAERPKGSFSTLEIQRTEQGDSAMYLCASSPWTGRNTIYFGEGSWLTVV.

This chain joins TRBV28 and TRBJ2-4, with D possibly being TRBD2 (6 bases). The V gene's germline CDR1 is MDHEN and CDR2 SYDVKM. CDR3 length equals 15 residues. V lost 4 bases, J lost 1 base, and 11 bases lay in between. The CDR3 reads CASSSAGIAKNIQYF. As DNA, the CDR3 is TGTGCCAGCAGTTCGGCGGGAATCGCCAAAAACATTCAGTACTTC. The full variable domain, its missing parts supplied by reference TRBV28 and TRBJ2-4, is DVKVTQSSRYLVKRTGEKVFLECVQDMDHENMFWYRQDPGLGLRLIYFSYDVKMKEKGDIPEGYSVSREKKERFSLILESASTNQTSMYLCASSSAGIAKNIQYFGAGTRLSVL.

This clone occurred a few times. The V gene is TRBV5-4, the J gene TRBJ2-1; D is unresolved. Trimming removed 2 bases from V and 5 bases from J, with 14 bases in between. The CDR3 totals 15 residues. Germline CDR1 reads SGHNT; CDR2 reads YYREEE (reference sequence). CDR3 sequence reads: CASSLDSSNHNEQFF. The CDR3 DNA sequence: TGTGCCAGCAGCTTAGATTCTAGTAACCACAATGAGCAGTTCTTC.

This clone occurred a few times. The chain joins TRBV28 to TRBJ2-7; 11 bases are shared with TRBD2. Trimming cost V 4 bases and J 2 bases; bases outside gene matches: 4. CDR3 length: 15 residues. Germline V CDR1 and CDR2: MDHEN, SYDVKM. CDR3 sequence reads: CASSSLAGGAYEQYF. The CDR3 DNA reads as TGTGCCAGCAGTTCTCTAGCGGGAGGAGCCTACGAGCAGTACTTC. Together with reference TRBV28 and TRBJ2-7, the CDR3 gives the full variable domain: DVKVTQSSRYLVKRTGEKVFLECVQDMDHENMFWYRQDPGLGLRLIYFSYDVKMKEKGDIPEGYSVSREKKERFSLILESASTNQTSMYLCASSSLAGGAYEQYFGPGTRLTVT.

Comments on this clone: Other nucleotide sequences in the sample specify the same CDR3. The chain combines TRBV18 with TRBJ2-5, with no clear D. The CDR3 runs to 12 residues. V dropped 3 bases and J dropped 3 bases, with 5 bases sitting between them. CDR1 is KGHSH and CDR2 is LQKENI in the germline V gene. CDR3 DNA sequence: TGTGCCAGCTCACCGACTGAAGAGACCCAGTACTTC. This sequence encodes CASSPTEETQYF.

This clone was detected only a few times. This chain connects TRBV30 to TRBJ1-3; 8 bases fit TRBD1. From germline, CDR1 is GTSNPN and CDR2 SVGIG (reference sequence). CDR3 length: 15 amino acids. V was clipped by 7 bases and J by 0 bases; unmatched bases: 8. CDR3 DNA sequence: TGTGCCTCCTGGACAGGGCGACTCTCTGGAAACACCATATATTTT. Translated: CASWTGRLSGNTIYF.

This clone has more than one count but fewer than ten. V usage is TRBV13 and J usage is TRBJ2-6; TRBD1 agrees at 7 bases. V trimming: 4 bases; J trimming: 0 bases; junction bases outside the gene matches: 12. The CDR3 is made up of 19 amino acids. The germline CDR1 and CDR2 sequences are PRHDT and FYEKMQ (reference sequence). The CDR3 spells CASSSMTGRPFSGANVLTF. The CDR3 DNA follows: TGTGCCAGCAGCTCAATGACAGGGCGCCCCTTCTCTGGGGCCAACGTCCTGACTTTC.

The CDR3 protein is CASNPGLAEETQYF. In DNA, the CDR3 is TGTGCCAGCAACCCCGGGCTAGCGGAAGAGACCCAGTACTTC. The chain couples TRBV6-1 to TRBJ2-5, with 7 bases that match TRBD2. CDR3 length: 14 residues. J was trimmed by 3 bases and V by 7 bases; bases with no gene match: 8. Germline V lookup: CDR1 MNHNS, CDR2 SASEGT.

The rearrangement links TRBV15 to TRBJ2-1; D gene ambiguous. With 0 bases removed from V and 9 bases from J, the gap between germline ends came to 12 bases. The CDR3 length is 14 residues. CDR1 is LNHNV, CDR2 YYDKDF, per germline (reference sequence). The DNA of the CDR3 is TGTGCCACCAGCAGAGAACGTCAGCAGGCTGAGCAGTTCTTC. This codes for CATSRERQQAEQFF.

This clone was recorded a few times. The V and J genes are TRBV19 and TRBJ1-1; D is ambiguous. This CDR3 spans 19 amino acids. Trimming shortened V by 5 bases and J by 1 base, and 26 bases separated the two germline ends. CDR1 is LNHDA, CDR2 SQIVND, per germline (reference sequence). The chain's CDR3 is CASSPRKREVGMWNTEAFF. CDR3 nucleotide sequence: TGTGCCAGTAGTCCAAGGAAGAGGGAAGTCGGCATGTGGAACACTGAAGCTTTCTTT.

CDR3 nucleotide sequence: TGTGCCAGCAGCCAAGTAGCGGGATTAAGCTCCTACGAGCAGTACTTC. Residues: CASSQVAGLSSYEQYF. V and J are TRBV14 and TRBJ2-7, with 8 bases lining up with TRBD2. Germline V lookup: CDR1 SGHDN, CDR2 FVKESK. V lost 1 base to trimming and J lost 0 bases; unmatched junction nucleotides: 5. This CDR3 spans 16 amino acids.

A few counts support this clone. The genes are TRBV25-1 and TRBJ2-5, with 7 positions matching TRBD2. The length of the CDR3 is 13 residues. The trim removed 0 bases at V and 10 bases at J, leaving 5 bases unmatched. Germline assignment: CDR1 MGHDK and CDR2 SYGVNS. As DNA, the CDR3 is TGTGCCAGCAGTGAATATACCGGACTAGGCCAGTACTTC. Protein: CASSEYTGLGQYF.

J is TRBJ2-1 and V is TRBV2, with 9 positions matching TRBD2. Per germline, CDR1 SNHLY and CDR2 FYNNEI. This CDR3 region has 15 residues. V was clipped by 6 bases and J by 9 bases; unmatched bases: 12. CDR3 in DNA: TGTGCCAGCAGCCTGGAGATAGCGGGAGTGTCTGAGCAGTTCTTC. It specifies CASSLEIAGVSEQFF.

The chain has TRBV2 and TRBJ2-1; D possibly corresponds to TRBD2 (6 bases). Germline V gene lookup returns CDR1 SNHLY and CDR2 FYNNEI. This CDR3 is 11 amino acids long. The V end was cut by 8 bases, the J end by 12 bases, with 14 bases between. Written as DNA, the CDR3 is TGTGCCAGCTCAATGGGGCGGGGGCAGTTCTTC. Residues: CASSMGRGQFF. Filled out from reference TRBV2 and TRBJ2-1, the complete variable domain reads EPEVTQTPSHQVTQMGQEVILRCVPISNHLYFYWYRQILGQKVEFLVSFYNNEISEKSEIFDDQFSVERPDGSNFTLKIRSTKLEDSAMYFCASSMGRGQFFGPGTRLTVL.

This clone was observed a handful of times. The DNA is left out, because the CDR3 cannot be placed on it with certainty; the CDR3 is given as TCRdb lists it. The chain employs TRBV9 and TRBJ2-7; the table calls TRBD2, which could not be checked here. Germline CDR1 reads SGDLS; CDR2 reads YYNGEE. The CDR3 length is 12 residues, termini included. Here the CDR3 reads CASSVAGGSPYF.

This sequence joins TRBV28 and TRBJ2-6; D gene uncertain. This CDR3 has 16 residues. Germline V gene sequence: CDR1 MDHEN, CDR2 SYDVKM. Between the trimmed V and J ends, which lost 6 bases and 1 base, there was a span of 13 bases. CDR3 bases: TGTGCCAGCAGCCTTCTCCCCGGGTCTGGGGCCAACGTCCTGACTTTC. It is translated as CASSLLPGSGANVLTF.

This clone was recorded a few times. CDR3 sequence reads: CASSPKTGTSGPYEQYF. CDR3 coding DNA: TGCGCCAGCAGCCCCAAAACCGGGACTAGCGGCCCCTACGAGCAGTACTTC. This sequence joins TRBV4-3 and TRBJ2-7; 11 bases line up with TRBD2. J was trimmed by 2 bases and V by 4 bases; bases with no gene match: 10. The V gene's germline CDR1 is LGHNA and CDR2 YSLEER. CDR3 length: 17 residues.

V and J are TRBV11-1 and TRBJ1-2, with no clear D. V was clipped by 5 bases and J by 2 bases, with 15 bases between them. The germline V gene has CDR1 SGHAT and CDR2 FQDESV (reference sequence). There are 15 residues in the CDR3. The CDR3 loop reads CASSLLGEVNYGYTF. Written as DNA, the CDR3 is TGTGCCAGCAGCCTGCTAGGCGAAGTGAACTATGGCTACACCTTC.

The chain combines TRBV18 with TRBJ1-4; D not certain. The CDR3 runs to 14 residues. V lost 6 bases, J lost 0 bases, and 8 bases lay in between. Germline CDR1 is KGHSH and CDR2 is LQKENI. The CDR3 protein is CASSIGATNEKLFF. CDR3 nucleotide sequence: TGTGCCAGCTCCATCGGTGCAACTAATGAAAAACTGTTTTTT.

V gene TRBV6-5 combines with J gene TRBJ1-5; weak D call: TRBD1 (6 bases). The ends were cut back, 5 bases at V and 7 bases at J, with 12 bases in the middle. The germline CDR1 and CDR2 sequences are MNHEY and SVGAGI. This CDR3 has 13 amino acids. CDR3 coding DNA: TGTGCCAGCAGTCAGGGGACCTGGCAGCCCCAGCATTTT. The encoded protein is CASSQGTWQPQHF.

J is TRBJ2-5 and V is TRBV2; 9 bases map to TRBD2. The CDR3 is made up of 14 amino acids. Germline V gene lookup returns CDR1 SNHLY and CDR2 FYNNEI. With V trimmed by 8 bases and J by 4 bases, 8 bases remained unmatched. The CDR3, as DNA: TGTGCCAGCTCGGCGGGAGGGCCGGGAGAGACCCAGTACTTC. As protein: CASSAGGPGETQYF.